The 16 T cell receptor beta chains below come from one sample, sequenced in a study of blood T cell repertoires in COVID-19. Produced via immunoSEQ multiplex PCR; TCRdb's table is partial and in-frame only. The sample contains 53,000 or so clones, around 90% of which appear only once. Sequenced material: peripheral blood. These receptors were collected from a man at least 80 years old with acute or convalescent COVID-19.

The rearrangement joins TRBV15 to TRBJ1-2; 7 bases fit TRBD1. V lost 0 bases and J lost 11; bases outside the gene matches: 12. Germline CDR1 is LNHNV and CDR2 is YYDKDF (reference sequence). The CDR3 sequence is 15 residues long. The CDR3 is CATSRDPAPRGPYTF. CDR3 in DNA: TGTGCCACCAGCAGAGATCCGGCCCCGAGGGGGCCTTACACCTTC.

The genes are TRBV10-2 and TRBJ2-1, with D tentatively TRBD1 (5 bases). V dropped 0 bases and J dropped 7 bases, with 16 bases sitting between them. Germline CDR1 is WSHSY and CDR2 is SAAADI. This CDR3 has 16 residues. The CDR3 reads CASSESFGALRNEQFF. CDR3 DNA: TGCGCCAGCAGTGAGTCGTTTGGGGCCCTGAGGAATGAGCAGTTCTTC.

This clone was observed a few times. The rearrangement joins TRBV30 to TRBJ1-3, with D uncertain. The V gene lost 0 bases and the J gene lost 3 bases, with 24 bases spanning the gap. CDR3 length: 19 residues. The germline V gene has CDR1 GTSNPN and CDR2 SVGIG (reference sequence). CDR3 residues: CAWSVREVFGRHFGNTIYF. In nucleotides, the CDR3 is TGTGCCTGGAGTGTACGGGAGGTCTTTGGCAGACATTTTGGAAACACCATATATTTT.

The chain links TRBV28 to TRBJ1-6; TRBD1 matches at 8 bases. The V and J ends lost 5 bases and 7 bases, in that order; junction bases with no gene match: 4. This CDR3 has 14 residues. Germline assignment: CDR1 MDHEN and CDR2 SYDVKM. The CDR3 sequence is CASSRTGLNSPLHF. The CDR3 region has the DNA TGTGCCAGCAGTAGGACAGGGCTGAATTCACCCCTCCACTTT.

V is TRBV27 and J is TRBJ2-1; TRBD2 matches 7 bases. Looked up from germline, CDR1 is MNHEY and CDR2 is SMNVEV (reference sequence). The CDR3 has 16 amino acids. V shed 10 bases and J 1 base; nucleotides not matched to a gene: 13. CDR3 amino acids: CATLKGGGGSYNEQFF. CDR3 in DNA: TGTGCCACCCTGAAGGGCGGGGGAGGTTCCTACAATGAGCAGTTCTTC.

The V and J genes are TRBV28 and TRBJ1-1, with D perhaps matching TRBD1 (5 bases). Germline V gene data show CDR1 as MDHEN and CDR2 as SYDVKM. V was pared by 5 bases and J by 1 base, with 11 bases between. The CDR3 is 14 residues long. CDR3: CASSPGGWNTEAFF. Written as DNA, the CDR3 is TGTGCCAGCAGTCCTGGGGGGTGGAACACTGAAGCTTTCTTT.

The chain has TRBV19 and TRBJ1-6; 9 nucleotides align to TRBD1. The CDR3 has 15 residues. Germline values: CDR1 LNHDA, CDR2 SQIVND (reference sequence). The V segment lost 3 bases and the J segment 7 bases; nucleotides outside the gene matches: 4. The CDR3 loop reads CASSIDGTGNSPLHF. The CDR3 DNA sequence: TGTGCCAGTAGTATCGATGGGACAGGGAATTCACCCCTCCACTTT.

This chain connects TRBV2 to TRBJ1-1; D gene uncertain. The CDR3 has 13 amino acids. V was cut by 4 bases and J by 6 bases, with 12 bases left in between. CDR1 is SNHLY and CDR2 is FYNNEI in the germline V gene. The chain's CDR3 is CASSVTSYSEAFF. The CDR3 nucleotides are TGTGCCAGCAGTGTAACTTCCTACTCTGAAGCTTTCTTT. Full variable domain (outside the CDR3, taken from reference TRBV2 and TRBJ1-1): EPEVTQTPSHQVTQMGQEVILRCVPISNHLYFYWYRQILGQKVEFLVSFYNNEISEKSEIFDDQFSVERPDGSNFTLKIRSTKLEDSAMYFCASSVTSYSEAFFGQGTRLTVV.

In this sample, this clone turned up once. V usage is TRBV2 and J usage is TRBJ2-1, with D perhaps TRBD2 (5 bases). V gave up 6 bases and J gave up 5 bases, with 14 bases separating them. The CDR3 is 14 residues long. Germline V gives CDR1 SNHLY, CDR2 FYNNEI. CDR3 DNA: TGTGCCAGCAGAAGTCAGAGGGTCAACAATGAGCAGTTCTTC. It yields the protein CASRSQRVNNEQFF.

The V call is TRBV7-9, the J call TRBJ1-4; D unresolved. This CDR3 is 14 amino acids long. V dropped 1 base and J dropped 4 bases, with 7 bases sitting between them. CDR1 and CDR2 (germline): SEHNR, FQNEAQ (reference sequence). The CDR3 coding sequence is TGTGCCAGCAGCTTAGGGCAGGATAATGAAAAACTGTTTTTT. It yields the protein CASSLGQDNEKLFF.

This clone has just a few counts. The V and J genes are TRBV7-2 and TRBJ1-3; D unresolved. The germline gives CDR1 SGHTA, CDR2 FQGNSA. This CDR3 is built from 15 residues. Between the trimmed V and J ends, which lost 3 bases and 0 bases, there was a span of 9 bases. The CDR3 loop reads CASSFSPSSGNTIYF. As DNA, the CDR3 is TGTGCCAGCAGCTTCTCTCCCAGCTCTGGAAACACCATATATTTT.

This clone was counted once. This chain connects TRBV28 to TRBJ1-4; tentatively, D is TRBD1 (5 bases). Germline CDR1 reads MDHEN; CDR2 reads SYDVKM. Deletions cut 6 bases from V and 7 bases from J, with 15 bases between. CDR3 size: 14 residues. The chain's CDR3 is CASRPPGISEKLFF. The CDR3 DNA is TGTGCCAGCAGGCCTCCAGGGATTTCTGAAAAACTGTTTTTT.

The V and J genes are TRBV2 and TRBJ1-5; 8 positions match TRBD1. CDR1 and CDR2 from the germline V gene are SNHLY and FYNNEI. V was clipped by 1 base and J by 6 bases; unmatched bases: 8. This CDR3 contains 16 residues. The CDR3 region is CASSEEGWTGSQPQHF. The CDR3 region has the DNA TGTGCCAGCAGTGAAGAAGGGTGGACAGGGAGTCAGCCCCAGCATTTT.

The chain joins TRBV5-6 to TRBJ1-2, with D hard to call. Germline-derived CDR1 and CDR2 are SGHDT and YYEEEE. This CDR3 contains 13 residues. The V and J ends lost 4 bases and 4 bases respectively, with 11 bases between them. Written as DNA, the CDR3 is TGTGCCAGCAGCCGCACGAGGGCCTATGGCTACACCTTC. This sequence encodes CASSRTRAYGYTF. The whole variable domain, filled in from reference TRBV5-6 and TRBJ1-2, reads DAGVTQSPTHLIKTRGQQVTLRCSPKSGHDTVSWYQQALGQGPQFIFQYYEEEERQRGNFPDRFSGHQFPNYSSELNVNALLLGDSALYLCASSRTRAYGYTFGSGTRLTVV.

For the CDR3, the DNA is TGTGCCAGCAGACCGACAGGTGCTCATGGCTACACCTTC. This gives the protein CASRPTGAHGYTF. The V gene is TRBV6-5, the J gene TRBJ1-2; TRBD1 might be the D (6 bases). This CDR3 has 13 residues. Germline V gives CDR1 MNHEY, CDR2 SVGAGI. Trimming took off 6 bases at V and 6 bases at J, with 14 bases between the two ends.

The V and J genes are TRBV7-8 and TRBJ1-1; D is undetermined. In germline, CDR1 is SGHVS, CDR2 FQNEAQ. Trimming shortened V by 5 bases and J by 1 base, and 8 bases separated the two germline ends. CDR3 length equals 13 residues. The CDR3 region has the DNA TGTGCCAGCAGCGTTGGTAGGAACACTGAAGCTTTCTTT. It codes for CASSVGRNTEAFF. The variable domain in full, with the rest retrieved from reference TRBV7-8 and TRBJ1-1, is GAGVSQSPRYKVAKRGQDVALRCDPISGHVSLFWYQQALGQGPEFLTYFQNEAQLDKSGLPSDRFFAERPEGSVSTLKIQRTQQEDSAVYLCASSVGRNTEAFFGQGTRLTVV.